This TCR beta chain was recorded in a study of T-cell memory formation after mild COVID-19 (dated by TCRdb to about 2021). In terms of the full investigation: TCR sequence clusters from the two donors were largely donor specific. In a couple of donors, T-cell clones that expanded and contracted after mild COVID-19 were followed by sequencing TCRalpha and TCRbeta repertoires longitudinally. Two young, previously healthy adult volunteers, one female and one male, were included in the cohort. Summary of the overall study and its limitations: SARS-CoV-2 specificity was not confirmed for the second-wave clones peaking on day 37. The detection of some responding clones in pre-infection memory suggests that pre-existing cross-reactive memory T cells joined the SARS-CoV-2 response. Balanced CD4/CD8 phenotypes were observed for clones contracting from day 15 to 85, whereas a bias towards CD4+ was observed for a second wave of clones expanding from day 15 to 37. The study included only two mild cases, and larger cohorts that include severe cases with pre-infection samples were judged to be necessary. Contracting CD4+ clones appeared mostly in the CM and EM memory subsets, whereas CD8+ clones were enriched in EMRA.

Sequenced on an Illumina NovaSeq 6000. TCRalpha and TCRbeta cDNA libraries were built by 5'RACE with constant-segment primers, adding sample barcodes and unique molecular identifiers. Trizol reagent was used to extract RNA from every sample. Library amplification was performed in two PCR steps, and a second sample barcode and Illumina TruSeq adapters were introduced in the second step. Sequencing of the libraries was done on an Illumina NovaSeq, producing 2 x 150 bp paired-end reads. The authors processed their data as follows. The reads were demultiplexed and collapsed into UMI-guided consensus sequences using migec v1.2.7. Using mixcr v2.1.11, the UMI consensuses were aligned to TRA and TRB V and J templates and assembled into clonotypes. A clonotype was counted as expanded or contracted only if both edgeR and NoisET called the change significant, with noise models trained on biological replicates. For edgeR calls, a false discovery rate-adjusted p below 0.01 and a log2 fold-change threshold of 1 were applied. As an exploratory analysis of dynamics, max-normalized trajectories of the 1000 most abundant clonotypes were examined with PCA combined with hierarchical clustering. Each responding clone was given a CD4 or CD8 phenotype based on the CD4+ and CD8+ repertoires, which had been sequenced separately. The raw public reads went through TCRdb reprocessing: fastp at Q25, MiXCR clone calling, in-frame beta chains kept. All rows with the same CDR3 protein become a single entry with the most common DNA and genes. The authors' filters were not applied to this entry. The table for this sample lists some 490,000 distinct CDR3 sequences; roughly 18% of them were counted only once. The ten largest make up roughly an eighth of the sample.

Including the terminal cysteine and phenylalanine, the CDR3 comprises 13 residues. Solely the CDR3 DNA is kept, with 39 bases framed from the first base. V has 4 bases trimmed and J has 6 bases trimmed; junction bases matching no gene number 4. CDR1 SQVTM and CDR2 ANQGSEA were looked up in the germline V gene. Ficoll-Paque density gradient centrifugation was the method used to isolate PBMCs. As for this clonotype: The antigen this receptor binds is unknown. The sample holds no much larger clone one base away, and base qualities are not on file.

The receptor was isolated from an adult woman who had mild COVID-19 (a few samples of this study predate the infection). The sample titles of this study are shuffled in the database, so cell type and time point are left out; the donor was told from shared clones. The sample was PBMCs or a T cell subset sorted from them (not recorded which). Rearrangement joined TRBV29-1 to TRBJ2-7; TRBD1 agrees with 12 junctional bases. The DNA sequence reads TGCAGCGTTGTAAGGGACAGGGGGCTCGAGCAGTACTTC. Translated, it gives CSVVRDRGLEQYF.